A selection of T cell receptor beta chains follows, all from one sample in a study of T cell repertoires in cytomegalovirus infection. Via MiXCR, TCRdb re-called the reads, giving one row per CDR3 protein. The table records about 310,000 distinct CDR3 sequences, about 17% of them present only once. The sequenced sample consisted of PBMCs. The source of these receptors is a human donor in good health (CMV status not recorded). Some clones in this sample may be carry-over from other donors' samples. Both conserved end residues are part of each CDR3. A D gene is named only where the DNA matches it firmly. A clone size is listed for some rows: how often the clone was seen (once, few, many), or a class if it is expanded.

v_call: TRBV12-3/TRBV12-4
d_call: .
clone_size: many
j_call: TRBJ1-5
cdr3_aa: CASSVAEHQPQHF
cdr3_nt: TGTGCCAGCTCCGTGGCAGAGCATCAGCCCCAGCATTTT

v_call: TRBV20-1
d_call: .
clone_size: .
j_call: TRBJ2-4
cdr3_aa: CSARRQNIQYF
cdr3_nt: TGCAGTGCTAGGCGGCAAAACATTCAGTACTTC

v_call: TRBV6-2/TRBV6-3
d_call: .
clone_size: few
j_call: TRBJ1-1
cdr3_aa: CASSWGLLEAEAFF
cdr3_nt: TGTGCCAGCAGTTGGGGTCTATTGGAGGCTGAAGCTTTCTTT

v_call: TRBV11-2
d_call: TRBD1
clone_size: few
j_call: TRBJ1-5
cdr3_aa: CASSETTGRDQPQHF
cdr3_nt: TGTGCCAGCAGCGAAACGACAGGGCGAGATCAGCCCCAGCATTTT

v_call: TRBV12-3/TRBV12-4
d_call: .
clone_size: .
j_call: TRBJ1-4
cdr3_aa: CASSRYSANEKLFF
cdr3_nt: TGTGCCAGCAGCCGATACTCAGCTAATGAAAAACTGTTTTTT

v_call: TRBV2
d_call: TRBD2
clone_size: .
j_call: TRBJ2-3
cdr3_aa: CASKLAGFTQYF
cdr3_nt: TGTGCCAGCAAACTAGCGGGCTTTACGCAGTATTTT

v_call: TRBV28
d_call: TRBD2
clone_size: .
j_call: TRBJ2-7
cdr3_aa: CASRSLAGRYEQYF
cdr3_nt: TGTGCCAGCAGATCACTAGCGGGGCGCTACGAGCAGTACTTC

v_call: TRBV7-9
d_call: .
clone_size: many
j_call: TRBJ1-1
cdr3_aa: CASSLLGTEAFF
cdr3_nt: TGTGCCAGCAGCTTATTGGGAACTGAAGCTTTCTTT

v_call: TRBV6-6
d_call: .
clone_size: few
j_call: TRBJ2-2
cdr3_aa: CASSYGPRGGDTGELFF
cdr3_nt: TGTGCCAGCAGTTACGGTCCGAGGGGAGGTGACACCGGGGAGCTGTTTTTT

v_call: TRBV9
d_call: .
clone_size: few
j_call: TRBJ2-3
cdr3_aa: CASRPGDSSTTDTQYF
cdr3_nt: TGTGCCAGCAGGCCGGGGGACAGCTCGACGACAGATACGCAGTATTTT

v_call: TRBV7-4
d_call: .
clone_size: .
j_call: TRBJ1-4
cdr3_aa: CASSLRNPNEKLFF
cdr3_nt: TGTGCCAGCAGCTTACGGAACCCTAATGAAAAACTGTTTTTT

v_call: TRBV6-2/TRBV6-3
d_call: .
clone_size: many
j_call: TRBJ1-5
cdr3_aa: CASRNDPRQPQHF
cdr3_nt: TGTGCCAGCAGAAACGATCCGCGGCAGCCCCAGCATTTT

v_call: TRBV15
d_call: TRBD1
clone_size: few
j_call: TRBJ2-4
cdr3_aa: CATSRGGQVAKNIQYF
cdr3_nt: TGTGCCACCAGCAGAGGCGGACAGGTAGCCAAAAACATTCAGTACTTC

v_call: TRBV20-1
d_call: .
clone_size: few
j_call: TRBJ1-2
cdr3_aa: CSARVGTYGYTF
cdr3_nt: TGCAGTGCTAGAGTTGGAACCTATGGCTACACCTTC

v_call: TRBV5-4
d_call: .
clone_size: few
j_call: TRBJ2-5
cdr3_aa: CASSLPTGGRETQYF
cdr3_nt: TGTGCCAGCAGCTTGCCGACCGGGGGGCGGGAGACCCAGTACTTC

v_call: TRBV7-2
d_call: TRBD2
clone_size: many
j_call: TRBJ2-3
cdr3_aa: CASSTLAGVYTDTQYF
cdr3_nt: TGTGCCAGCAGCACGCTAGCGGGGGTCTACACAGATACGCAGTATTTT